This TCR beta chain was retrieved from a study of T cell clonality in common variable immunodeficiency. General study findings and limits: CVID subjects shared fewer TCRbeta clones than healthy controls did. In common variable immunodeficiency, TCR beta chains reportedly carried fewer deletions and N-nucleotide insertions.

Trimming shortened V by 4 bases and J by 4 bases, and 16 bases separated the two germline ends. The CDR3 is made up of 14 amino acids. Germline V CDR1 and CDR2: SQVTM, ANQGSEA. Heparinized whole blood, about 4.5 to 8.5 ml, came from each donor. This clone was recorded many times. The antigen is unknown. The read falls 3 residues short of the CDR3 end, and the missing part is taken from the germline J gene. Measured with immunoSEQ multiplex PCR; TCRdb has only the in-frame clones, and not every one. The repertoire consists of approximately 44,000 clones, none detected only once. The chain combines TRBV29-1 with TRBJ1-2; weak D call: TRBD1 (6 bases). The source is a person aged 18 to 75 in good health. What was sequenced was peripheral blood mononuclear cells. The CDR3 spells CSVAQTGKLYGYTF. CDR3 DNA (partial): TGCAGCGTTGCACAGACAGGAAAGCTCTATGGC.